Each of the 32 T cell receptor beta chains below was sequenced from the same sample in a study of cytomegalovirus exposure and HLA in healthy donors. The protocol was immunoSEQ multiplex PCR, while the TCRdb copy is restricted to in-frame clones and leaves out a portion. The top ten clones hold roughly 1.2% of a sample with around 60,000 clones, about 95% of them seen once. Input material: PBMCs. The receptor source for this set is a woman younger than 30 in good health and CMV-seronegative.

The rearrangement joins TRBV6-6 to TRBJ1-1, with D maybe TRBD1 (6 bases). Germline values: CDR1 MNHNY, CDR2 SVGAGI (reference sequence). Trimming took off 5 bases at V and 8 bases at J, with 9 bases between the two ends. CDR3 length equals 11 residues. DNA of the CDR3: TGTGCCAGCAGTCCGACAGGCGAAGCTTTCTTT. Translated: CASSPTGEAFF.

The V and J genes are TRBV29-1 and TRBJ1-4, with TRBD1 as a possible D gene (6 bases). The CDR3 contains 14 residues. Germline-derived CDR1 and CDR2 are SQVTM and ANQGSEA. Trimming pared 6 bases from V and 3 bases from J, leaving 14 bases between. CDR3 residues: CSVTEGGSNEKLFF. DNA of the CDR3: TGCAGCGTGACCGAGGGGGGGTCTAATGAAAAACTGTTTTTT.

The CDR3 sequence: CAWSVQGGTDTQYF. DNA of the CDR3: TGTGCCTGGAGTGTACAAGGGGGCACAGATACGCAGTATTTT. This rearrangement joins TRBV30 to TRBJ2-3; perhaps TRBD1 as D (5 bases). Germline CDR1 and CDR2: GTSNPN and SVGIG (reference sequence). The CDR3 contains 14 residues. Trimming cost V 0 bases and J 1 base, with 8 bases left between them.

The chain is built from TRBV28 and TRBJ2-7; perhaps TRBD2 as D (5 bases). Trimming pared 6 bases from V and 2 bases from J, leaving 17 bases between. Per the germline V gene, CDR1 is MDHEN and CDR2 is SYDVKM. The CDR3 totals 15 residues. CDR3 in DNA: TGTGCCAGCAGCTCCCCGGTTCGGGAAGCCTACGAGCAGTACTTC. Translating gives CASSSPVREAYEQYF.

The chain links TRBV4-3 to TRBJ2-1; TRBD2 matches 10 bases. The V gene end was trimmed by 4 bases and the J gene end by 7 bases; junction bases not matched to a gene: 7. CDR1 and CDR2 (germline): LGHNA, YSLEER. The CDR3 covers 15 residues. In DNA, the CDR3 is TGCGCCAGCAGCCCTAGCGGGAGCCAGGGGAATGAGCAGTTCTTC. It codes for CASSPSGSQGNEQFF.

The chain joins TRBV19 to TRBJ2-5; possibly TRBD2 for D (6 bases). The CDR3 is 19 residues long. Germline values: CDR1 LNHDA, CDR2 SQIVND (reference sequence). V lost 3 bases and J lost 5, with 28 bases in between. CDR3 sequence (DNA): TGTGCCAGTAGTATGGGGCACGGACACGGGGGATATGGAGGCGAGACCCAGTACTTC. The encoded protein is CASSMGHGHGGYGGETQYF.

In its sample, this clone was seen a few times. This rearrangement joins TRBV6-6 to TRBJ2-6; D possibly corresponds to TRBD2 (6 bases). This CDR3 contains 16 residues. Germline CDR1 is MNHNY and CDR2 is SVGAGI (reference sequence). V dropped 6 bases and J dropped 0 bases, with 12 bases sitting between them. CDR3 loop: CASSPEGGSGANVLTF. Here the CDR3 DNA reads TGTGCCAGCAGCCCCGAGGGAGGCTCTGGGGCCAACGTCCTGACTTTC.

DNA for the CDR3: TGTGCCAGCAGTGGGCCTCGCGAGCAGTACTTC. Encoded protein: CASSGPREQYF. V is TRBV28 and J is TRBJ2-7, with D uncertain. This CDR3 region has 11 residues. Germline CDR1 and CDR2: MDHEN and SYDVKM. The V and J ends lost 5 bases and 6 bases respectively, with 8 bases between them.

The CDR3 reads CASSLTGGRDTIYF. The CDR3 nucleotides read TGTGCCAGCAGTTTAACGGGGGGTCGGGACACCATATATTTT. V gene TRBV28 combines with J gene TRBJ1-3; D possibly corresponds to TRBD1 (5 bases). The V gene's germline CDR1 is MDHEN and CDR2 SYDVKM. The CDR3 spans 14 residues. Trimming took 2 bases from V and 8 from J, leaving 13 bases between them.

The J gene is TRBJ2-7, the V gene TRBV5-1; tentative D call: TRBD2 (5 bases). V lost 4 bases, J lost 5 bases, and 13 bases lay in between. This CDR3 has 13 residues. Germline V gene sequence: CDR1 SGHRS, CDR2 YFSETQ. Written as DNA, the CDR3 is TGCGCCAGCAGCCGGAAGGGAGCAGACGAGCAGTACTTC. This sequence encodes CASSRKGADEQYF.

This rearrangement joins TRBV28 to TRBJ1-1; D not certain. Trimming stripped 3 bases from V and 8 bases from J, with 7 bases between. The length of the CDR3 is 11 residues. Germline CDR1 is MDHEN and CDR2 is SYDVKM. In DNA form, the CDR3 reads TGTGCCAGCAGTTTTGGGGAGGAAGCTTTCTTT. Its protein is CASSFGEEAFF.

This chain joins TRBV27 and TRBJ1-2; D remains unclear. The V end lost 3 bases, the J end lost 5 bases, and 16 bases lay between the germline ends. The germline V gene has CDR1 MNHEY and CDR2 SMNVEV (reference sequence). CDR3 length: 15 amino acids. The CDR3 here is CASSLGRPAWYGYTF. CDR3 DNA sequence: TGTGCCAGCAGTTTGGGCAGGCCAGCTTGGTATGGCTACACCTTC.

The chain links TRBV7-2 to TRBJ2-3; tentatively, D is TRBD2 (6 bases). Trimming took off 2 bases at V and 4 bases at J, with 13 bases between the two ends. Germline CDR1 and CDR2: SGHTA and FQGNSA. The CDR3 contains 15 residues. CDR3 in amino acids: CASSLRGTLADTQYF. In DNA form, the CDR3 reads TGTGCCAGCAGCTTACGGGGGACTTTGGCAGATACGCAGTATTTT.

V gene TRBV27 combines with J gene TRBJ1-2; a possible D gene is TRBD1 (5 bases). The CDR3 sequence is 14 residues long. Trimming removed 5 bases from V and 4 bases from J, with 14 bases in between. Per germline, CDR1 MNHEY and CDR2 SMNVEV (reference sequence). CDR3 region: CASSDSPSIYGYTF. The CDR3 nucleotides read TGTGCCAGCAGTGACAGCCCGTCTATCTATGGCTACACCTTC.

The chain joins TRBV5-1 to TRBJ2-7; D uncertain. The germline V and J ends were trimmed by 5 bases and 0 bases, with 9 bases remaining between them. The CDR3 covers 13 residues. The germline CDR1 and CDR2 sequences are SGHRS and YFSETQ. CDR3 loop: CASRVDSSYEQYF. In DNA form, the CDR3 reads TGCGCCAGCAGGGTCGATAGCTCCTACGAGCAGTACTTC.

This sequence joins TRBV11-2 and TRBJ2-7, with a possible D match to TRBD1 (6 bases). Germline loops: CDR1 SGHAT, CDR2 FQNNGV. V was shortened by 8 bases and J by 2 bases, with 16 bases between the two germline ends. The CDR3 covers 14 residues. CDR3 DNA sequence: TGTGCCAGCCACAAGGGGGTTGGTCCCTACGAGCAGTACTTC. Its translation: CASHKGVGPYEQYF.

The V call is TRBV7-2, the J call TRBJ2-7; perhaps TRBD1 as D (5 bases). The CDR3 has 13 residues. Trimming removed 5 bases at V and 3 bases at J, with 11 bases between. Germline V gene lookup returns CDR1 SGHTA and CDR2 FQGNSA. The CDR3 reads CASSEGAGYEQYF. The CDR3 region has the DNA TGTGCCAGCAGCGAAGGGGCAGGCTACGAGCAGTACTTC.

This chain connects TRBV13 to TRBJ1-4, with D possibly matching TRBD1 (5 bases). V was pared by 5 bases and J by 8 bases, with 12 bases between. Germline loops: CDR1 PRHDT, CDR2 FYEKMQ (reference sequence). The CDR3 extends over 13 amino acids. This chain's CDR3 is CASSRGGDEKLFF. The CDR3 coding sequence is TGTGCCAGCAGCCGGGGGGGAGACGAAAAACTGTTTTTT. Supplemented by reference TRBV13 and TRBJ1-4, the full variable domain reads AAGVIQSPRHLIKEKRETATLKCYPIPRHDTVYWYQQGPGQDPQFLISFYEKMQSDKGSIPDRFSAQQFSDYHSELNMSSLELGDSALYFCASSRGGDEKLFFGSGTQLSVL.

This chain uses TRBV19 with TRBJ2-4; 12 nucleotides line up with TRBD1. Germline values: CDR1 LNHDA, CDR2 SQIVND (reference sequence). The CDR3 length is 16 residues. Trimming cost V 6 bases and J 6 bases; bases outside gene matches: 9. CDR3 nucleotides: TGTGCCAGTAGCTTCGGGGGACAGGGGGCCGGAAACATTCAGTACTTC. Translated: CASSFGGQGAGNIQYF.

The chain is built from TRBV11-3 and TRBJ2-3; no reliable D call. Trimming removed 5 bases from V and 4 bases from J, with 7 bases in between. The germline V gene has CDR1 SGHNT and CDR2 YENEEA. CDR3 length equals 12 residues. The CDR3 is CASSPRADTQYF. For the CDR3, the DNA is TGTGCCAGCAGCCCCCGTGCAGATACGCAGTATTTT. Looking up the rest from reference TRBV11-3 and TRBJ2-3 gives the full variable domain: EAGVVQSPRYKIIEKKQPVAFWCNPISGHNTLYWYLQNLGQGPELLIRYENEEAVDDSQLPKDRFSAERLKGVDSTLKIQPAELGDSAVYLCASSPRADTQYFGPGTRLTVL.

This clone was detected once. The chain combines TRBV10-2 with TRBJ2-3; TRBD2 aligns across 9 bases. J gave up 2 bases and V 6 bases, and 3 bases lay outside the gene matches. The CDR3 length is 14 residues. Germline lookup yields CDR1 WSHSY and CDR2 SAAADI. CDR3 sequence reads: CASSLAGNTDTQYF. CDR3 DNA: TGCGCCAGCAGCCTAGCGGGGAACACAGATACGCAGTATTTT.

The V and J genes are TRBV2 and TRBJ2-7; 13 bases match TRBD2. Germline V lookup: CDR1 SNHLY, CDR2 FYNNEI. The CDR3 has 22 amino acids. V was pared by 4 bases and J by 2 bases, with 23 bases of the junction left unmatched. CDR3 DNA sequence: TGTGCCAGCAGTGTTCTTGTCCGCGGCTGGACTAGCGGGGGCCGCCCCCCCTACGAGCAGTACTTC. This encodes CASSVLVRGWTSGGRPPYEQYF.

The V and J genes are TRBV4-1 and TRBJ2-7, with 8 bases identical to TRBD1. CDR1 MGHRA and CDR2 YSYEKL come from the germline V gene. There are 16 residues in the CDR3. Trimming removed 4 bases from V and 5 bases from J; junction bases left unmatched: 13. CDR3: CASSRTGLERTHEQYF. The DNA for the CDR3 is TGCGCCAGCAGCCGGACAGGGTTAGAGAGAACCCACGAGCAGTACTTC.

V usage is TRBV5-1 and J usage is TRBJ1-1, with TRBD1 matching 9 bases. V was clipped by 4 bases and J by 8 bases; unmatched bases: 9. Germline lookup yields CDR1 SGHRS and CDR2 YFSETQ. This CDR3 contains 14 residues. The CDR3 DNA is TGCGCCAGCAGCGGGCCTACAGGGGGCGGCGAAGCTTTCTTT. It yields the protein CASSGPTGGGEAFF.

CDR3 sequence: CASSVGAGHHGYTF. The DNA of the CDR3 is TGTGCCAGCAGCGTAGGGGCAGGGCACCATGGCTACACCTTC. The rearrangement links TRBV9 to TRBJ1-2; D is perhaps TRBD1 (5 bases). The CDR3 totals 14 residues. The V end lost 0 bases, the J end lost 6 bases, and 12 bases lay between the germline ends. From germline, CDR1 is SGDLS and CDR2 YYNGEE.

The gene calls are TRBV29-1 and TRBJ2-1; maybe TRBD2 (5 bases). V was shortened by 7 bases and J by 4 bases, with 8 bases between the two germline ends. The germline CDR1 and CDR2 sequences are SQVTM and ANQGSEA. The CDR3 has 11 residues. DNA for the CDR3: TGCAGCGGGAGGACTTACAATGAGCAGTTCTTC. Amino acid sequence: CSGRTYNEQFF.

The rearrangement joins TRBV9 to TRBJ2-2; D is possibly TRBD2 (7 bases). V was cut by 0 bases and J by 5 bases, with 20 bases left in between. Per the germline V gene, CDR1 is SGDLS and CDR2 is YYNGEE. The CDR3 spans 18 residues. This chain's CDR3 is CASSVAPGAGARTGELFF. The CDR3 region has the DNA TGTGCCAGCAGCGTAGCCCCCGGGGCGGGGGCACGGACCGGGGAGCTGTTTTTT.

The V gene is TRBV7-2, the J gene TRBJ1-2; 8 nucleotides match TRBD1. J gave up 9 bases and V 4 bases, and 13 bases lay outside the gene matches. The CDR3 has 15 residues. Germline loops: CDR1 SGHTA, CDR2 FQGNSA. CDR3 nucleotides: TGTGCCAGCAGCTCGCGGACAGGGAATTGGGACCGCTACACCTTC. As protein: CASSSRTGNWDRYTF.

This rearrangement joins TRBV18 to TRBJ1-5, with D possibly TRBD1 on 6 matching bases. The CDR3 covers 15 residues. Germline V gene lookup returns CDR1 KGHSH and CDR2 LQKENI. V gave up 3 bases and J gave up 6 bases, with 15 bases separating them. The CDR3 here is CASSPVPGGAQPQHF. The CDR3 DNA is TGTGCCAGCTCACCGGTCCCCGGGGGGGCTCAGCCCCAGCATTTT. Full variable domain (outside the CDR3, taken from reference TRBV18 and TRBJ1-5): NAGVMQNPRHLVRRRGQEARLRCSPMKGHSHVYWYRQLPEEGLKFMVYLQKENIIDESGMPKERFSAEFPKEGPSILRIQQVVRGDSAAYFCASSPVPGGAQPQHFGDGTRLSIL.

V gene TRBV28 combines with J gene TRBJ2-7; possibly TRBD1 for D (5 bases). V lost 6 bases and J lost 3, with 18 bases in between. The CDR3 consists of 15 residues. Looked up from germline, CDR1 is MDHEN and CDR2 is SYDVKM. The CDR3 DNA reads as TGTGCCAGCAGCCCCCCAGGGTTCTGGGTCTACGAGCAGTACTTC. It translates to CASSPPGFWVYEQYF.

CDR3: CASSLGAWDIQYF. The CDR3 bases are TGCGCCAGCAGCTTGGGGGCGTGGGACATTCAGTACTTC. The V gene is TRBV5-1, the J gene TRBJ2-4; D gene uncertain. The germline V gene has CDR1 SGHRS and CDR2 YFSETQ. Trimming took off 0 bases at V and 8 bases at J, with 9 bases between the two ends. There are 13 residues in the CDR3.

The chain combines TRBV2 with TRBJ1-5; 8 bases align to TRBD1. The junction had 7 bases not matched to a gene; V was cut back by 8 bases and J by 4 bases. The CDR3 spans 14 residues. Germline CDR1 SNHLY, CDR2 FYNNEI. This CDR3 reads CASASWTGNQPQHF. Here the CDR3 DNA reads TGTGCCAGCGCCTCCTGGACAGGGAATCAGCCCCAGCATTTT.